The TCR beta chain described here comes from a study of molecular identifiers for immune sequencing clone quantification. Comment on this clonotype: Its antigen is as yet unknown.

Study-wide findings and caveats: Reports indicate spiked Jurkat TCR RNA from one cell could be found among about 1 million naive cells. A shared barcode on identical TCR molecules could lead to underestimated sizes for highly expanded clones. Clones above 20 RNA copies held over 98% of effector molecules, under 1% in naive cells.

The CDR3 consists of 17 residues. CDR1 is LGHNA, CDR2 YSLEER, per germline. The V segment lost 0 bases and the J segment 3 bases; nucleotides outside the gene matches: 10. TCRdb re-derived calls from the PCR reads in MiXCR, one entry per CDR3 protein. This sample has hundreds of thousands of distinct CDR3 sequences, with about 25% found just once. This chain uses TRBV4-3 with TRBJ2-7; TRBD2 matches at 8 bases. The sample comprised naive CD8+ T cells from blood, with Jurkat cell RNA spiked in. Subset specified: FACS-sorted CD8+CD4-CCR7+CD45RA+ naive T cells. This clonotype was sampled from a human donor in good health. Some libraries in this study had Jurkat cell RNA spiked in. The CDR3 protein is CASSQEEPGLVRYEQYF. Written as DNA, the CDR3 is TGCGCCAGCAGCCAAGAAGAACCGGGACTAGTGCGCTACGAGCAGTACTTC.